This is a list of T cell receptor beta chains from one sample in a study of T-cell reconstitution after alpha-beta-depleted transplantation in children. Each CDR3 protein is one row after TCRdb ran MiXCR on the PCR reads. This table has tens of thousands of distinct CDR3 sequences, roughly 5% appearing once. Sequencing used PBMCs, mostly from graft donor cells, obtained 180 days after TCRalphabeta/CD19-depleted stem cell transplant. All receptors come from a boy younger than two who had a stem cell transplant for acute myeloid leukemia, so the T cells may come from the graft donor. Both conserved end residues are part of each CDR3. The D gene is left open where the match is weak. Expanded clones are given a class, and other clones once, few, many or no size at all.

j_call d_call v_call clone_size cdr3_nt cdr3_aa
TRBJ1-1 TRBD1 TRBV12-3/TRBV12-4 many TGTGCCAGCAGGGGAGTTTTTGGGACAGGGGGAACTGAAGCTTTCTTT CASRGVFGTGGTEAFF
TRBJ1-2 NA TRBV6-4 many TGTGCCAGCAGTGAAGACCCAGCTTATGGCTACACCTTC CASSEDPAYGYTF
TRBJ2-1 TRBD2 TRBV20-1 many TGCAGTGCTAGAGCTTGGTGGGGGGGCAATGAGCAGTTCTTC CSARAWWGGNEQFF
TRBJ2-2 NA TRBV27 many TGTGCCAGCAGTTTTGCAGGGTTTCGGAAAACGAACACCGGGGAGCTGTTTTTT CASSFAGFRKTNTGELFF
TRBJ2-1 NA TRBV5-1 many TGCGCCAGCAGCTTGGGGGGGCCTGAGCAGTTCTTC CASSLGGPEQFF
TRBJ2-1 NA TRBV20-1 many TGCAGTGCTAGAGCTGTGACGGGGGTCCTTTACAATGAGCAGTTCTTC CSARAVTGVLYNEQFF
TRBJ1-1 TRBD1 TRBV7-3 many TGTGCCAGCAGCCCTGGACAGGCGAACACTGAAGCTTTCTTT CASSPGQANTEAFF
TRBJ1-2 NA TRBV5-1 many TGCGCCAGCAGCTTAGGACTTAACTATGGCTACACCTTC CASSLGLNYGYTF
TRBJ1-1 TRBD1 TRBV19 few TGTGCCAGTAGTATCAGGACAGGGGGCGGGAACACTGAAGCTTTCTTT CASSIRTGGGNTEAFF
TRBJ1-4 NA TRBV7-2 many TGTGCCAGCAGCTTGATGGGGGGTGCGGAAAAACTGTTTTTT CASSLMGGAEKLFF
TRBJ2-3 TRBD2 TRBV12-3/TRBV12-4 many TGTGCCAGCAGTAAATCTCCCGCGGGGGGTACGCAGTATTTT CASSKSPAGGTQYF
TRBJ2-1 NA TRBV7-9 many TGTGCCAGCACCCCCAGGAATGAGCAGTTCTTC CASTPRNEQFF
TRBJ1-1 NA TRBV20-1 many TGCAGTGCTAGCGGTGGGGCTGAAGCTTTCTTT CSASGGAEAFF
TRBJ2-1 NA TRBV6-5 many TGTGCCAGCAGTCGGTTACGGGACAATGAGCAGTTCTTC CASSRLRDNEQFF
TRBJ1-2 TRBD1 TRBV20-1 many TGCAGACCTGAACAGGGGTACTATGGCTACACCTTC CRPEQGYYGYTF
TRBJ1-6 NA TRBV5-1 many TGCGCCAAAGACAGGTTTAATTCACCCCTCCACTTT CAKDRFNSPLHF
TRBJ1-1 TRBD1 TRBV4-3 many TGCGCCAGCAGCCAAGCCCGAAAAGACAGGGTGAACACTGAAGCTTTCTTT CASSQARKDRVNTEAFF
TRBJ2-5 NA TRBV5-4 many TGTGCCAGCAGCTTGCTTAGGCAAGAGACCCAGTACTTC CASSLLRQETQYF
TRBJ2-1 NA TRBV29-1 many TGCAGCGGGCAAGTCGGTCGGCATGAGCAGTTCTTC CSGQVGRHEQFF
TRBJ2-7 NA TRBV12-3/TRBV12-4 many TGTGCCAGCAGAGCCCCGTCCTCCTACGAGCAGTACTTC CASRAPSSYEQYF
TRBJ1-1 NA TRBV7-2 many TGTGCCAGCAGCTTTACAGCCAACACTGAAGCTTTCTTT CASSFTANTEAFF
TRBJ2-2 NA TRBV25-1 many TGTGCCAGCACGGAGGACTACACCGGGGAGCTGTTTTTT CASTEDYTGELFF
TRBJ2-5 NA TRBV18 many TGTGCCAGCTCACCACCGCCCGGGCAAGAGACCCAGTACTTC CASSPPPGQETQYF
TRBJ1-3 NA TRBV6-2/TRBV6-3 many TGTGCCAGCAGATTTGTCGGGACCGGAGGAAACACCATATATTTT CASRFVGTGGNTIYF
TRBJ2-2 NA TRBV29-1 many TGCAGCGTTCCATCGTCTAGAGGGGAGCTGTTTTTT CSVPSSRGELFF
TRBJ1-1 NA TRBV9 many TGTGCCAGCAGCGTAGTCCTAGGGGGGCTGAACACTGAAGCTTTCTTT CASSVVLGGLNTEAFF
TRBJ2-7 NA TRBV7-6 NA TGTGCCAGCAGCCCGAACCACTACGAGCAGTACTTC CASSPNHYEQYF
TRBJ2-1 TRBD2 TRBV7-8 NA TGTGCCAGCAGCTCCCCCCTAGCGGGGGGGGCTGAGCAGTTCTTC CASSSPLAGGAEQFF
TRBJ1-2 TRBD1 TRBV3-1 NA TGTGCCTGCTGCCAAGACCCAAGACAGGGGACTCGAGCTAACTATGGCTACACCTTC CACCQDPRQGTRANYGYTF
TRBJ1-2 NA TRBV5-6 many TGTGCCAGCAGCCCGGGGACCGTTGGCTACACCTTC CASSPGTVGYTF
TRBJ1-4 NA TRBV29-1 many TGCAGCGTTCGGCGGGAGACGGCTAATGAAAAACTGTTTTTT CSVRRETANEKLFF
TRBJ2-3 NA TRBV18 many TGTGCCAGCTCACTCTCCACAGATACGCAGTATTTT CASSLSTDTQYF
TRBJ2-4 NA TRBV6-5 few TGTGCCCGCAGTTCAACGGGGCTAGCCAAAAACATTCAGTACTTC CARSSTGLAKNIQYF
TRBJ2-3 NA TRBV12-3/TRBV12-4 many TGTGCCAGCAGTTTAACTAGCCCGGATACGCAGTATTTT CASSLTSPDTQYF
TRBJ2-5 NA TRBV7-2 medium-sized TGTGCCAGCAGCTGGGGACGGAACCAAGAGACCCAGTACTTC CASSWGRNQETQYF
TRBJ1-3 NA TRBV4-1 many TGCGCCAGCAGCACCCTATCAGATCGGGGTTCTGGAAACACCATATATTTT CASSTLSDRGSGNTIYF
TRBJ1-1 NA TRBV19 few TGTGCCAGTAAGTACAGCTTGAACACTGAAGCTTTCTTT CASKYSLNTEAFF
TRBJ2-6 NA TRBV30 many TGTGCCTGGAGTGTACCGAGCTCTGGGGCCAACGTCCTGACTTTC CAWSVPSSGANVLTF
TRBJ2-2 TRBD2 TRBV12-3/TRBV12-4 many TGTGCCAGCAGACTACCTAGCGGGGGGAACACCGGGGAGCTGTTTTTT CASRLPSGGNTGELFF
TRBJ2-2 NA TRBV7-9 many TGTGCCAGCAGCTTCGGGGGGCTTAGAACCGGGGAGCTGTTTTTT CASSFGGLRTGELFF
TRBJ2-3 NA TRBV7-9 NA TGTGCCAGCAGCTTCGATGGGCAGGATACGCAGTATTTT CASSFDGQDTQYF
TRBJ2-2 TRBD1 TRBV7-9 many TGTGCCAGCAGCCCACGGACAGGGGTCTTGAACACCGGGGAGCTGTTTTTT CASSPRTGVLNTGELFF
TRBJ2-1 NA TRBV12-3/TRBV12-4 many TGTGCCATGGGCTGGCCCAATGAGCAGTTCTTC CAMGWPNEQFF
TRBJ2-1 NA TRBV7-6 NA TGTGCCAGCAGCTTCGGGGGCCCCAATGAGCAGTTCTTC CASSFGGPNEQFF
TRBJ2-1 TRBD2 TRBV11-2 many TGTGCCAGCAAGACTAGCGGGAATTCGGGTGAGCAGTTCTTC CASKTSGNSGEQFF
TRBJ2-5 NA TRBV5-1 many TGCGCCAGCCGGCCGGAGGGTCAAGAGACCCAGTACTTC CASRPEGQETQYF
TRBJ1-1 NA TRBV12-3/TRBV12-4 NA TGTGCCAGCAGTTACCCGGGGGGGTTCCCTGAAGCTTTCTTT CASSYPGGFPEAFF
TRBJ2-5 TRBD2 TRBV2 many TGTGCCAGCAGAGTAGCGGGGGTCTGGGCCCAGTACTTC CASRVAGVWAQYF